This T cell receptor beta chain was observed in a study of Graves' ophthalmopathy and Graves' hyperthyroidism. The sample holds many counts of this clonotype. The authors amplified TCR beta CDR3 regions from RNA transcripts. Investigators did first-round RT-PCR with HTBI primers, then second-round multiplex PCR. One entry per CDR3 protein results from TCRdb running MiXCR on the multiplex PCR reads. The data show 210,000 or so distinct CDR3 sequences, 29% seen once. The germline V gene encodes CDR1 LGHNA and CDR2 YNFKEQ. This CDR3 region has 17 residues. J gave up 6 bases and V 0 bases, and 5 bases lay outside the gene matches.

Sequencing was done on a sample of peripheral blood. This sequence joins TRBV4-2 and TRBJ1-6; TRBD1 matches at 10 bases. The sequence came from a man aged 50-60 years with Graves' ophthalmopathy. CDR3 sequence reads: CASSQDRDRGGNSPLHF. The CDR3 DNA reads as TGTGCCAGCAGCCAAGATCGGGACAGGGGAGGTAATTCACCCCTCCACTTT.